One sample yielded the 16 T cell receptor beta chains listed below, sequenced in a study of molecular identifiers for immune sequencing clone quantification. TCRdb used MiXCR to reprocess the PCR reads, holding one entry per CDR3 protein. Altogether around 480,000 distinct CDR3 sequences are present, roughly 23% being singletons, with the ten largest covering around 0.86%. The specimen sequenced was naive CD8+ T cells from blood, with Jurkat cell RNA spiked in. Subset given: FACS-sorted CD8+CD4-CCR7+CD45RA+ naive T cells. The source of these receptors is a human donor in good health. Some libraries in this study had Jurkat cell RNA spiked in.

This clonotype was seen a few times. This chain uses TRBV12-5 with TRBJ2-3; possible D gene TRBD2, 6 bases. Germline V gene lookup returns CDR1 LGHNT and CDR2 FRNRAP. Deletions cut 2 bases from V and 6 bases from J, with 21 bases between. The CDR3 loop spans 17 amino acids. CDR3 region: CASGLPSVRLAGDTQYF. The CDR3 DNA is TGTGCTAGTGGTTTGCCTAGCGTTCGGCTAGCAGGGGATACGCAGTATTTT.

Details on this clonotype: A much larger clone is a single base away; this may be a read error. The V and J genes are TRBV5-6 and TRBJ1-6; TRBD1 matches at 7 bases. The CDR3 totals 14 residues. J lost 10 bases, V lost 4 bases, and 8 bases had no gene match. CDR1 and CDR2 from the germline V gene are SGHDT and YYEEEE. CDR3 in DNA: TGTGCCAGCAGCCAGAGACAGGGAAGATCACCCCTCCACTTT. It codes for CASSQRQGRSPLHF.

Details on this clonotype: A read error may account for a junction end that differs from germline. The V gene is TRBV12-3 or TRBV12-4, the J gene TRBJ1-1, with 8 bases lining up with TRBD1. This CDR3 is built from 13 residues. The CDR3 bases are TGTACCAGCGGGACAGGAAAGGGCTCTCAGGCTTTCTTT. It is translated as CTSGTGKGSQAFF.

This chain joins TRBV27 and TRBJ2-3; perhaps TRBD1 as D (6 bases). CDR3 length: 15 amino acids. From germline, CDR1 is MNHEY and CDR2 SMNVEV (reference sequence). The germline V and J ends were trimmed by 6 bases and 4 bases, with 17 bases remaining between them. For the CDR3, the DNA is TGTGCCAGCAGAACACGGGACAAGGGGGCAGATACGCAGTATTTT. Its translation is CASRTRDKGADTQYF.

The DNA for the CDR3 is TGTGCCAGCAGTTTGGGCCCCCGACATGCTGTGACAGGGCTCCCCCCCGAGCAGTACTTC. Protein: CASSLGPRHAVTGLPPEQYF. The chain combines TRBV28 with TRBJ2-7, with 7 bases lining up with TRBD1. V trimming: 3 bases; J trimming: 6 bases; junction bases outside the gene matches: 26. The germline V gene encodes CDR1 MDHEN and CDR2 SYDVKM. The CDR3 has 20 residues.

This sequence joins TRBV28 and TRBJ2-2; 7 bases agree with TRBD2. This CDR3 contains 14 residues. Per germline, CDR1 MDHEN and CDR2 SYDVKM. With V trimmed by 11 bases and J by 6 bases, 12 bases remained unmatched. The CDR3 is CAGLGGDGSGELFF. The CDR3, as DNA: TGTGCCGGACTAGGTGGGGATGGGTCCGGGGAGCTGTTTTTT.

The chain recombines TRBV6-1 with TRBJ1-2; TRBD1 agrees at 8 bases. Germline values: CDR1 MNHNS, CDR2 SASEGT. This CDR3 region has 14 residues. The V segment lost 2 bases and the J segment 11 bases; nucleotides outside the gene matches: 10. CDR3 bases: TGTGCCAGCAGTGAACTGGAGACAGGGGATGCTTACACCTTC. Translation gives CASSELETGDAYTF.

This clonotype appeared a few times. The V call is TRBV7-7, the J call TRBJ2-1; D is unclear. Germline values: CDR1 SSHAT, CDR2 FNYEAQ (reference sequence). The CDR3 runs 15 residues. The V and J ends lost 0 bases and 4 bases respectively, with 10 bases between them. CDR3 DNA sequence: TGTGCCAGCAGCTTAGCCAAAGAAGAATACAATGAGCAGTTCTTC. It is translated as CASSLAKEEYNEQFF.

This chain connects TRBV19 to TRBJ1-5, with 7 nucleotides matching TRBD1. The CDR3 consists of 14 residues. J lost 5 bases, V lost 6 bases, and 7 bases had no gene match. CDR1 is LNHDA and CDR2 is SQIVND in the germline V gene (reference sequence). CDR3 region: CASRGTEGDQPQHF. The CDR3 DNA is TGTGCCAGTAGAGGGACAGAAGGGGATCAGCCCCAGCATTTT.

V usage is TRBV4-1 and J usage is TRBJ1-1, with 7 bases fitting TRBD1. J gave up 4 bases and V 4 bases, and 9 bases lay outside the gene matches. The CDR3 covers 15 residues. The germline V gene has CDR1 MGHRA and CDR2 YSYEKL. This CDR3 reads CASSRERGRGTEAFF. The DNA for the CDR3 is TGCGCCAGCAGCCGGGAGAGGGGGCGCGGCACTGAAGCTTTCTTT.

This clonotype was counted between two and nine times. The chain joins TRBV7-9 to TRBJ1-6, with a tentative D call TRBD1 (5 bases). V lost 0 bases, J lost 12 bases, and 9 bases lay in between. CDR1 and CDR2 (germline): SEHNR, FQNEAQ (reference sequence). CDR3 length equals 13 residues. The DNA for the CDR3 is TGTGCCAGCAGCTTAGCGGGGGATTTACCCCTCCACTTT. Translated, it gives CASSLAGDLPLHF.

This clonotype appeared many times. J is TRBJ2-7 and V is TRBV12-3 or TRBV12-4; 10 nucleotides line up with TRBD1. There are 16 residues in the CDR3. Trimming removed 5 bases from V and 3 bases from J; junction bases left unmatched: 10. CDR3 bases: TGTGCCAGCAGTCCCGAGGGGACAGGGGAGTACTACGAGCAGTACTTC. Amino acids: CASSPEGTGEYYEQYF.

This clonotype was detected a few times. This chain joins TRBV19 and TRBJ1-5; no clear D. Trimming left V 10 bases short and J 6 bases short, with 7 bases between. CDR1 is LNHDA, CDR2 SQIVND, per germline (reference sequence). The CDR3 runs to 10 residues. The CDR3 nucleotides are TGTGCCATCCCTATTCAGCCCCAGCATTTT. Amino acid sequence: CAIPIQPQHF.

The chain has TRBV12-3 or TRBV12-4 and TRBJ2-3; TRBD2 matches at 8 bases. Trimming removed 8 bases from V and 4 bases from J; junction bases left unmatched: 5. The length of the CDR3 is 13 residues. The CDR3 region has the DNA TGTGCCAGCGGCAGTAGCGGGGCAGATACGCAGTATTTT. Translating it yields CASGSSGADTQYF.

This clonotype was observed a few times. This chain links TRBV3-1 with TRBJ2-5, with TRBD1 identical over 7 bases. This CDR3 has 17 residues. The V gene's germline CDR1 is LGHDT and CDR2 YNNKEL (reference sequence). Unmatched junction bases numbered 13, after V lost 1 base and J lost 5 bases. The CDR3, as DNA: TGTGCCAGCAGCCAAGGTTTCCAGGGGGTCTGGGAGGAGACCCAGTACTTC. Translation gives CASSQGFQGVWEETQYF.

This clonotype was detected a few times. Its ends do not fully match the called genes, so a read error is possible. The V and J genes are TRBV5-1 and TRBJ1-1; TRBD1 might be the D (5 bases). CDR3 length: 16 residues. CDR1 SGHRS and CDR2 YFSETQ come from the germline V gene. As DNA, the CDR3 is TGCGCCAGCAGCTTGGCCGGGGGGGGAATGAACACTGAGGCTTTCTTT. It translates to CASSLAGGGMNTEAFF.